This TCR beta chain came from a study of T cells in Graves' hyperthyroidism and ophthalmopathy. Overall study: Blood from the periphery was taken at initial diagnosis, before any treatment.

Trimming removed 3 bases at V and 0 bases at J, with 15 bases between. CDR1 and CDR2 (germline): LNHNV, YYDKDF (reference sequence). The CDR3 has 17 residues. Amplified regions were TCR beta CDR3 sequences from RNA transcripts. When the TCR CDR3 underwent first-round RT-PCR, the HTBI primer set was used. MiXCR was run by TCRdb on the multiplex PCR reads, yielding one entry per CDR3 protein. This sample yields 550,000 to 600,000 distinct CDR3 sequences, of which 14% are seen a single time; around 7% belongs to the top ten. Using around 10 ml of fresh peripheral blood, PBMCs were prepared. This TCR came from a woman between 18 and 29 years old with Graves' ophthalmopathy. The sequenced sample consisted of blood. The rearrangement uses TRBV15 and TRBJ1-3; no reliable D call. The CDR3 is CATSRRRDSYSGNTIYF. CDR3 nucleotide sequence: TGTGCCACCAGCAGGAGGAGGGATTCGTACTCTGGAAACACCATATATTTT. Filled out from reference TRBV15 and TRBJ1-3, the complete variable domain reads DAMVIQNPRYQVTQFGKPVTLSCSQTLNHNVMYWYQQKSSQAPKLLFHYYDKDFNNEADTPDNFQSRRPNTSFCFLDIRSPGLGDTAMYLCATSRRRDSYSGNTIYFGEGSWLTVV.